This entry features one TCR beta chain sequence. Its matching antigen is unknown. These data come from a study of T cell responses to AZD1222 COVID-19 vaccine. V trimming: 3 bases; J trimming: 6 bases; junction bases outside the gene matches: 5. The CDR3 contains 13 residues. From germline, CDR1 is MNHEY and CDR2 SVGEGT. Study-level points and caveats: Repertoires were obtained solely post-peak T cell response. Baseline serostatus was positive in only six AZD1222 recipients. White British people made up most donors, females outnumbered males, and clonal diversity was possibly underestimated. The study found vaccine-associated CD4 TCRs spanning spike, dominant at 160-218 and 743-854.

Only in-frame clones appear in the TCRdb table, and some are missing; sequencing was by immunoSEQ multiplex PCR. In the table there are roughly 55,000 clones, approximately 88% of which are singletons. Here the sequenced sample was peripheral blood, taken on day 0 of AZD1222 vaccination. The chain joins TRBV6-2 or TRBV6-3 to TRBJ2-7; 7 bases map to TRBD1. This clonotype was sampled from an adult in good health. As DNA, the CDR3 is TGTGCCAGCAGTTATCTCAGGGGGAGCGAGCAGTACTTC. Its translation is CASSYLRGSEQYF.